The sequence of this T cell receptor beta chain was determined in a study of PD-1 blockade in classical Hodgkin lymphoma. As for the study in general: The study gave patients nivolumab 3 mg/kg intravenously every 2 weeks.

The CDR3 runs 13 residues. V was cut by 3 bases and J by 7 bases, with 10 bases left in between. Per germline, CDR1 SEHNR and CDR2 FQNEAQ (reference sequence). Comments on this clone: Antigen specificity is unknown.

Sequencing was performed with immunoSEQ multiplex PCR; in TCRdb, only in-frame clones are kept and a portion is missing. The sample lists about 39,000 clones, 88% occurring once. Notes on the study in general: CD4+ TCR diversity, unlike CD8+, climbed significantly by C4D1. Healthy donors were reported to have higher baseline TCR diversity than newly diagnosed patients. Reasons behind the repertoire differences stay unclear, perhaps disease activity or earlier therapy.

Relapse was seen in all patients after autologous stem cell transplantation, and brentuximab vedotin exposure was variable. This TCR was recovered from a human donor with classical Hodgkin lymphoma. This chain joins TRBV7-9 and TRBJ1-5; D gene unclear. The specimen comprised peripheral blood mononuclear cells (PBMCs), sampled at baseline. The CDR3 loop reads CASSFGVGQPQHF. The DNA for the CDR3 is TGTGCCAGCAGCTTCGGGGTAGGGCAGCCCCAGCATTTT.